This T cell receptor beta chain was sequenced in a study of T cell responses to AZD1222 COVID-19 vaccine. Notes on the study in general: Once two AZD1222 doses were given, Spike-specific TCR breadth and depth went up.

Germline V CDR1 and CDR2: SGDLS, YYNGEE. Trimming cost V 5 bases and J 8 bases; bases outside gene matches: 10. This CDR3 spans 14 amino acids. The assay was immunoSEQ multiplex PCR, and TCRdb's table has in-frame clones only and misses some. The sample contains under 130,000 clones, approximately 92% of which appear only once. As to this clone: Its specificity is not known.

The sequencing used peripheral blood, collected 28 days after the second AZD1222 dose. The chain uses TRBV9 and TRBJ2-1, with 7 bases aligning to TRBD2. The receptor's source is an adult who received the AZD1222 COVID-19 vaccine. As DNA, the CDR3 is TGTGCCAGCAGTGGGACTACGACTACCGATGAGCAGTTCTTC. Its translation: CASSGTTTTDEQFF.